This entry is about one T cell receptor beta chain. Its specificity is not known. Assay execution proceeded at the deep level. Original data processing: Junction-only sequences without quality scores were provided by ImmunoSEQ, so filtering was different. Generated by immunoSEQ multiplex PCR, the TCRdb table keeps only in-frame clones and is missing some. V, J and clone size were drawn from that table, and D and trimming were deduced from the DNA. The sample has a few million clones; 85% to 95% are singletons. This specimen belongs to a study of shared clonotypes between healthy human individuals. Notes on the study in general: Clonotypes shared by all four donors outscored non-shared clonotypes in generation probability.

The CDR3 is 17 residues long. From germline, CDR1 is LNHDA and CDR2 SQIVND (reference sequence). V shed 3 bases and J shed 0 bases, with 15 bases lying between them. This clonotype was obtained from a man younger than 35 in good health. Some clones in this sample may be carry-over from other donors' samples. Sequenced: naive CD4+ T cells from PBMCs. Subset defined: CD45RA+ positively selected. The chain employs TRBV19 and TRBJ1-3; D is uncertain. The CDR3 spells CASSITSGRSSGNTIYF. The CDR3 bases are TGTGCCAGTAGTATTACCTCCGGGCGGAGCTCTGGAAACACCATATATTTT.